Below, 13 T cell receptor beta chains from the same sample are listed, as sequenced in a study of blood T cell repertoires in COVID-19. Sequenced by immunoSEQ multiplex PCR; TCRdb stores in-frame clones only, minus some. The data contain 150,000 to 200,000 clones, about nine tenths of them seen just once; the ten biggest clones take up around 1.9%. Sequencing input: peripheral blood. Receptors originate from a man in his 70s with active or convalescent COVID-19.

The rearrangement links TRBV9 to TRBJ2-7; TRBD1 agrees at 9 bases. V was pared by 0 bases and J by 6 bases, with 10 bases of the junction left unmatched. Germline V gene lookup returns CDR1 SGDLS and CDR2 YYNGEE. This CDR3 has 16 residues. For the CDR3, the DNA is TGTGCCAGCAGCGTAGGGGGGACAGGGACGTTGTTCGAGCAGTACTTC. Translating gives CASSVGGTGTLFEQYF.

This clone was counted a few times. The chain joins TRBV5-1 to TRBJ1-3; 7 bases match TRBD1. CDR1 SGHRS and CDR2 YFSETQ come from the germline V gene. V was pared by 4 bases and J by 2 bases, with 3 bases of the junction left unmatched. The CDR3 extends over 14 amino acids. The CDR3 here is CASSPGTAGNTIYF. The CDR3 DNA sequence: TGCGCCAGCAGCCCCGGGACAGCTGGAAACACCATATATTTT. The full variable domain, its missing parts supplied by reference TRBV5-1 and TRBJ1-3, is KAGVTQTPRYLIKTRGQQVTLSCSPISGHRSVSWYQQTPGQGLQFLFEYFSETQRNKGNFPGRFSGRQFSNSRSEMNVSTLELGDSALYLCASSPGTAGNTIYFGEGSWLTVV.

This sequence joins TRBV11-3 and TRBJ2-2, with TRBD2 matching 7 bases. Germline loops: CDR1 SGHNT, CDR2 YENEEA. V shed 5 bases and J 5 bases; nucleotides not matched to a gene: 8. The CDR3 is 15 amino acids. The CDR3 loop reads CASSKAAGDTGELFF. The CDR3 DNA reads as TGTGCCAGCAGCAAAGCTGCGGGAGATACCGGGGAGCTGTTTTTT.

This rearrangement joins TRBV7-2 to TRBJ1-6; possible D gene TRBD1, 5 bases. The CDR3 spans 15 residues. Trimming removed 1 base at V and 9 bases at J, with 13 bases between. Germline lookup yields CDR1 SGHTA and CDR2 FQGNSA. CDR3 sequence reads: CASSLGLGRVSPLHF. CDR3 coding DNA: TGTGCCAGCAGCTTAGGATTGGGGCGAGTTTCACCCCTCCACTTT.

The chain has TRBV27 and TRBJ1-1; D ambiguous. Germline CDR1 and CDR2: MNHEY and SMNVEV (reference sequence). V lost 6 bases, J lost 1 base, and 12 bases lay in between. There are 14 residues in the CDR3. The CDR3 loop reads CASSTLQRNTEAFF. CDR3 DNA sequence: TGTGCCAGCAGCACACTCCAGCGGAACACTGAAGCTTTCTTT.

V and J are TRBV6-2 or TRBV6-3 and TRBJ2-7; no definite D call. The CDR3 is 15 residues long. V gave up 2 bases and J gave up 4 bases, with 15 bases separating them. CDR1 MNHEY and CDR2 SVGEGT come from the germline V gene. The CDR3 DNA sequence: TGTGCCAGCAGTTACGGCTTCAGGATTTCGTACGAGCAGTACTTC. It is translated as CASSYGFRISYEQYF.

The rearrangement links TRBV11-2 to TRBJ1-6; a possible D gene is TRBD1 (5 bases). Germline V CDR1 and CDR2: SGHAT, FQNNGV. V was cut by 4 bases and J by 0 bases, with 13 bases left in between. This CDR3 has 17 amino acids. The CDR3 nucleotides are TGTGCCAGCAGCTCCAGATTGGGGCTCTCCTATAATTCACCCCTCCACTTT. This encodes CASSSRLGLSYNSPLHF.

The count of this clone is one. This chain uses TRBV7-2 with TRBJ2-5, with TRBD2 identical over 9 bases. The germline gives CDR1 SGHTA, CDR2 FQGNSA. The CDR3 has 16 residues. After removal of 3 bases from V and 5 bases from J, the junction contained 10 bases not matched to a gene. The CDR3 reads CASSFYTAGGRETQYF. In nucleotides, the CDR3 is TGTGCCAGCAGCTTTTATACAGCGGGGGGCCGGGAGACCCAGTACTTC.

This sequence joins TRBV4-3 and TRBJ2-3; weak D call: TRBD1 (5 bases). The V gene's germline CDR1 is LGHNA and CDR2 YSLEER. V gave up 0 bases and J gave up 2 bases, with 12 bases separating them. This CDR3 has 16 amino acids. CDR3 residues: CASSQDLQGSTDTQYF. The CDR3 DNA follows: TGCGCCAGCAGCCAAGATCTGCAGGGCTCCACAGATACGCAGTATTTT.

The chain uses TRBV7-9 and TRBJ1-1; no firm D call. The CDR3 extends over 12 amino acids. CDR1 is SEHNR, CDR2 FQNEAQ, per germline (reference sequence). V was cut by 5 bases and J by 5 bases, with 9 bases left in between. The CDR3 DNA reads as TGTGCCAGCAGCACCCCAGTAACTGAAGCTTTCTTT. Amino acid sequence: CASSTPVTEAFF. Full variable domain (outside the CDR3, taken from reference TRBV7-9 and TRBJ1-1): DTGVSQNPRHKITKRGQNVTFRCDPISEHNRLYWYRQTLGQGPEFLTYFQNEAQLEKSRLLSDRFSAERPKGSFSTLEIQRTEQGDSAMYLCASSTPVTEAFFGQGTRLTVV.

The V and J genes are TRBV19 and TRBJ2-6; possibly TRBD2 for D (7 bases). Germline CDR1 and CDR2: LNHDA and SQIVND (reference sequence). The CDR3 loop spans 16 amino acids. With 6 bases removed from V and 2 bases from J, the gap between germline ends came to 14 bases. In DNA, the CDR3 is TGTGCCAGTAGCCTGGGGGGGGGCGCTGGGGCCAACGTCCTGACTTTC. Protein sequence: CASSLGGGAGANVLTF.

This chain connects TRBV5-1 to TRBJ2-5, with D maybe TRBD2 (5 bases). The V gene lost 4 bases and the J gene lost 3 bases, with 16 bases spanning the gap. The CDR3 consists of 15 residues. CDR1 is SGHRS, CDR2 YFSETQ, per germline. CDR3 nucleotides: TGCGCCAGCAGCCCGGCAAAGAGGGTAGAAGAGACCCAGTACTTC. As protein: CASSPAKRVEETQYF.

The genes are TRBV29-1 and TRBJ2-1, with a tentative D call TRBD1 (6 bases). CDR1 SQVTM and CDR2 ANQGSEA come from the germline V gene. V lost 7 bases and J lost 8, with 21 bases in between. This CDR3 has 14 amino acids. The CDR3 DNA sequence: TGCAGCGCCATGGGCAGGGGCTCGGGCTATGAGCAGTTCTTC. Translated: CSAMGRGSGYEQFF.